The clone carrying this T cell receptor beta chain appeared a few times. As yet, its antigen is unknown. cDNA carried unique molecular identifiers, and a universal primer site was added by template switching. TCRdb itself ran the 5' RACE reads through MiXCR, one entry per CDR3 protein. The data hold roughly 1.6 million distinct CDR3 sequences, with under 35% observed a single time. This record comes from a study of identical twins. Notes on the study in general: In monozygotic twins, models underestimated the sharing of out-of-frame TCR alpha. A lower insertion count was a feature of abundant cord blood beta clonotypes, with no such feature in memory repertoires.

Each donor was a healthy Caucasian. Sequenced sample: cord blood. This TCR was sampled from a newborn girl in good health.

The CDR3: CASSLAGTGYYQPQHF. CDR3 coding DNA: TGTGCCAGCAGCTTGGCCGGGACAGGGTATTATCAGCCCCAGCATTTT. The rearrangement uses TRBV5-5 and TRBJ1-5, with 9 bases identical to TRBD1. Germline values: CDR1 SGHKS, CDR2 YYEKEE (reference sequence). V lost 0 bases to trimming and J lost 5 bases; unmatched junction nucleotides: 6. The CDR3 contains 16 residues.